One and the same sample provided the 17 T cell receptor beta chains below, sequenced in a study of graft-versus-host responses after intestinal transplantation listed by TCRdb under 2021. The library came from the immunoSEQ multiplex PCR assay. Held by TCRdb, this immuneACCESS table contains in-frame sequences only and omits some clones. Under half of the omission traces to an unresolved V gene where checked; the cause of the rest is unknown. Within this sample are roughly 85,000 clones, with approximately 90% of them counted one time only. Together, the top ten hold 6.5% to 8.5% of the sample. These receptors have no identified antigens. The time point label here, explained by the study, means: cells obtained before transplantation from donor or recipient. This material consisted of unstimulated CD8+ T cells sorted from spleen or lymph node cells, taken before transplant. The source of these receptors is a human donor who was the organ donor for an intestinal transplant.

The chain carries TRBV10-1 and TRBJ2-1; TRBD2 matches at 10 bases. CDR1 and CDR2 from the germline V gene are WNHNN and SYGVQD (reference sequence). V dropped 0 bases and J dropped 9; count of bases not matched to a gene: 14. The CDR3 has 18 residues. The CDR3 protein is CASSESREAGGPMGEQFF. CDR3 nucleotides: TGCGCCAGCAGTGAGTCGAGGGAAGCGGGAGGGCCGATGGGTGAGCAGTTCTTC.

The chain has TRBV5-1 and TRBJ1-1; D gene uncertain. The ends were cut back, 2 bases at V and 0 bases at J, with 8 bases in the middle. The germline gives CDR1 SGHRS, CDR2 YFSETQ. The CDR3 has 14 residues. The CDR3 DNA sequence: TGCGCCAGCAGCTTCCGCGACATGAACACTGAAGCTTTCTTT. Amino acid sequence: CASSFRDMNTEAFF.

V is TRBV5-1 and J is TRBJ2-7; D ambiguous. The CDR3 consists of 15 residues. Germline CDR1 is SGHRS and CDR2 is YFSETQ. V was clipped by 0 bases and J by 2 bases, with 12 bases between them. CDR3 protein: CASSLAPDKTYEQYF. The CDR3 nucleotides read TGCGCCAGCAGCTTGGCCCCCGACAAAACCTACGAGCAGTACTTC.

The gene calls are TRBV6-6 and TRBJ1-5, with D hard to call. V dropped 4 bases and J dropped 4 bases, with 14 bases sitting between them. The V gene's germline CDR1 is MNHNY and CDR2 SVGAGI (reference sequence). The CDR3 has 15 amino acids. The CDR3 spells CASSSMGGFNQPQHF. CDR3 DNA: TGTGCCAGCAGTTCGATGGGAGGATTTAATCAGCCCCAGCATTTT.

The CDR3 DNA reads TGTGCCAGCACCCCGTCTAGCGGGTCCACCTACAATGAGCAGTTCTTC. Protein product: CASTPSSGSTYNEQFF. V usage is TRBV7-9 and J usage is TRBJ2-1; TRBD2 matches 8 bases. This CDR3 comprises 16 residues. The V and J ends lost 7 bases and 2 bases, in that order; junction bases with no gene match: 10. Germline loops: CDR1 SEHNR, CDR2 FQNEAQ (reference sequence).

The chain has TRBV27 and TRBJ1-2; the match to TRBD1 covers 7 bases. J gave up 2 bases and V 6 bases, and 9 bases lay outside the gene matches. CDR3 length equals 15 residues. Germline V CDR1 and CDR2: MNHEY, SMNVEV (reference sequence). The CDR3 DNA is TGTGCCAGCAGCCCTAATTTGGACAGGAACTATGGCTACACCTTC. Its translation is CASSPNLDRNYGYTF.

This clone was found a few times. The genes are TRBV6-5 and TRBJ2-7; 8 bases align to TRBD2. This CDR3 region has 13 residues. Germline assignment: CDR1 MNHEY and CDR2 SVGAGI. V lost 5 bases, J lost 4 bases, and 4 bases stayed unmatched. The CDR3: CASSPGGGYEQYF. In DNA form, the CDR3 reads TGTGCCAGCAGTCCCGGGGGGGGGTACGAGCAGTACTTC.

J is TRBJ2-1 and V is TRBV30, with D tentatively TRBD1 or TRBD2 (5 bases each). From germline, CDR1 is GTSNPN and CDR2 SVGIG (reference sequence). Trimming took off 2 bases at V and 8 bases at J, with 19 bases between the two ends. The CDR3 runs to 15 residues. This CDR3 reads CAWSRGRVFSDEQFF. The CDR3 DNA follows: TGTGCCTGGAGTAGGGGACGGGTGTTCAGCGATGAGCAGTTCTTC.

V and J are TRBV7-3 and TRBJ1-2; 8 bases are shared with TRBD1. J gave up 6 bases and V 0 bases, and 6 bases lay outside the gene matches. The CDR3 runs 15 residues. CDR1 is SGHTA, CDR2 FQGTGA, per germline. CDR3 in DNA: TGTGCCAGCAGCTTAACGGGCGGACAGGGCGATGGCTACACCTTC. Amino acids: CASSLTGGQGDGYTF. The full variable domain, its missing parts supplied by reference TRBV7-3 and TRBJ1-2, is GAGVSQTPSNKVTEKGKYVELRCDPISGHTALYWYRQSLGQGPEFLIYFQGTGAADDSGLPNDRFFAVRPEGSVSTLKIQRTERGDSAVYLCASSLTGGQGDGYTFGSGTRLTVV.

CDR3 sequence: CASSPTGTGYGYTF. The CDR3 DNA sequence: TGTGCCAGCAGTCCGACCGGGACAGGCTATGGCTACACCTTC. The chain carries TRBV27 and TRBJ1-2, with 8 bases that match TRBD1. CDR1 is MNHEY and CDR2 is SMNVEV in the germline V gene (reference sequence). The CDR3 sequence is 14 residues long. J gave up 4 bases and V 5 bases, and 6 bases lay outside the gene matches.

This chain connects TRBV9 to TRBJ1-1; D gene ambiguous. This CDR3 region has 14 residues. Germline V gene data show CDR1 as SGDLS and CDR2 as YYNGEE. Deletions cut 0 bases from V and 5 bases from J, with 11 bases between. The CDR3 reads CASSVEKGMTEAFF. The DNA of the CDR3 is TGTGCCAGCAGCGTAGAAAAGGGTATGACTGAAGCTTTCTTT.

The J gene is TRBJ2-1, the V gene TRBV6-1, with 10 nucleotides matching TRBD2. The CDR3 runs to 15 residues. V shed 4 bases and J 2 bases; nucleotides not matched to a gene: 2. The germline V gene encodes CDR1 MNHNS and CDR2 SASEGT. CDR3 region: CASSASGGPYNEQFF. The CDR3 DNA sequence: TGTGCCAGCAGTGCTAGCGGGGGTCCCTACAATGAGCAGTTCTTC.

The J gene is TRBJ1-1, the V gene TRBV4-1; D may be TRBD1 (6 bases). Germline lookup yields CDR1 MGHRA and CDR2 YSYEKL. This CDR3 spans 15 amino acids. V dropped 0 bases and J dropped 4 bases, with 12 bases sitting between them. The DNA for the CDR3 is TGCGCCAGCAGCCAAGAGAAAGGGGGATCCACTGAAGCTTTCTTT. Translation: CASSQEKGGSTEAFF.

The chain uses TRBV4-1 and TRBJ2-1, with 10 bases lining up with TRBD1. In germline, CDR1 is MGHRA, CDR2 YSYEKL. V trimming: 4 bases; J trimming: 2 bases; junction bases outside the gene matches: 5. This CDR3 comprises 16 residues. The CDR3 coding sequence is TGCGCCAGCAGCCTCCCCGGGACAGGGGCCTACAATGAGCAGTTCTTC. This gives the protein CASSLPGTGAYNEQFF.

The J gene is TRBJ2-1, the V gene TRBV5-4; 11 nucleotides align to TRBD1. V shed 3 bases, J shed 7 bases, and the junction held 0 bases outside the gene matches. The V gene's germline CDR1 is SGHNT and CDR2 YYREEE (reference sequence). CDR3 length equals 13 residues. CDR3 DNA: TGTGCCAGCAGCTGGGACAGGGGGAATGAGCAGTTCTTC. It yields the protein CASSWDRGNEQFF.

The rearrangement uses TRBV5-4 and TRBJ2-7; TRBD1 agrees at 8 bases. Germline V CDR1 and CDR2: SGHNT, YYREEE (reference sequence). J gave up 5 bases and V 0 bases, and 4 bases lay outside the gene matches. The CDR3 loop spans 14 amino acids. The CDR3 loop reads CASSLVGQGNEQYF. The CDR3 nucleotides read TGTGCCAGCAGCTTGGTCGGACAGGGTAACGAGCAGTACTTC. Looking up the rest from reference TRBV5-4 and TRBJ2-7 gives the full variable domain: ETGVTQSPTHLIKTRGQQVTLRCSSQSGHNTVSWYQQALGQGPQFIFQYYREEENGRGNFPPRFSGLQFPNYSSELNVNALELDDSALYLCASSLVGQGNEQYFGPGTRLTVT.

The chain links TRBV27 to TRBJ1-4, with D possibly matching TRBD1 (6 bases). The V gene lost 5 bases and the J gene lost 7 bases, with 14 bases spanning the gap. Per the germline V gene, CDR1 is MNHEY and CDR2 is SMNVEV (reference sequence). This CDR3 has 14 residues. This CDR3 is CASSIGGLGEKLFF. The CDR3 DNA sequence: TGTGCCAGCAGTATAGGGGGGCTCGGTGAAAAACTGTTTTTT.